The 13 T cell receptor beta chains listed next were all sequenced from one sample in a study of cytomegalovirus exposure and HLA in healthy donors. Both 60 Vbeta primers and 13 Jbeta primers went into the PCR. Only in-frame clones appear in the TCRdb table, and some are missing; sequencing was by immunoSEQ multiplex PCR. The sample has some 92,000 clones, about four fifths seen once; the top ten hold roughly 11%. Input material: PBMCs. All receptors come from a man aged 18 to 30 in good health and CMV-seropositive.

This clone appeared once. The V gene is TRBV27, the J gene TRBJ2-5; D unresolved. V shed 6 bases and J shed 5 bases, with 7 bases lying between them. Germline CDR1 and CDR2: MNHEY and SMNVEV (reference sequence). The CDR3 extends over 11 amino acids. The CDR3 DNA reads TGTGCCAGCAGCAACTCGGAGACCCAGTACTTC. It specifies CASSNSETQYF.

The rearrangement uses TRBV10-3 and TRBJ2-5; 8 bases are a match to TRBD1. The germline V gene encodes CDR1 ENHRY and CDR2 SYGVKD. Trimming removed 3 bases from V and 2 bases from J; junction bases left unmatched: 5. This CDR3 contains 15 residues. The CDR3 DNA sequence: TGTGCCATCAGTGACGGGGACAGGCAACAAGAGACCCAGTACTTC. Its translation: CAISDGDRQQETQYF.

V usage is TRBV6-1 and J usage is TRBJ1-1; tentative D call: TRBD1 (5 bases). In germline, CDR1 is MNHNS, CDR2 SASEGT. Deletions cut 4 bases from V and 5 bases from J, with 11 bases between. CDR3 size: 13 residues. The CDR3 DNA follows: TGTGCCAGCAGTGTCCAGGGACTTACTGAAGCTTTCTTT. This codes for CASSVQGLTEAFF.

The V call is TRBV19, the J call TRBJ1-6; D might be TRBD1 (5 bases). V was shortened by 7 bases and J by 0 bases, with 10 bases between the two germline ends. This CDR3 region has 15 residues. Germline V gene sequence: CDR1 LNHDA, CDR2 SQIVND (reference sequence). CDR3 in DNA: TGTGCCAGTACGACAGACAGCTCCTATAATTCACCCCTCCACTTT. Translated, it gives CASTTDSSYNSPLHF.

The chain employs TRBV5-1 and TRBJ2-1; 8 nucleotides agree with TRBD2. There are 15 residues in the CDR3. Per the germline V gene, CDR1 is SGHRS and CDR2 is YFSETQ. V lost 2 bases, J lost 3 bases, and 4 bases stayed unmatched. The chain's CDR3 is CASSLGSGGYNEQFF. The CDR3 DNA is TGCGCCAGCAGCTTAGGCAGCGGGGGCTACAATGAGCAGTTCTTC.

The chain has TRBV6-6 and TRBJ2-5; the D is unclear. Germline-derived CDR1 and CDR2 are MNHNY and SVGAGI (reference sequence). V lost 7 bases and J 4 bases, leaving 13 bases between the germline ends. This CDR3 contains 13 residues. The CDR3 DNA reads as TGTGCCAGCATCACCCGAGGTCGAGAGACCCAGTACTTC. Its protein is CASITRGRETQYF.

This clone occurred a few times. The chain carries TRBV5-1 and TRBJ1-1, with D perhaps TRBD1 (6 bases). The CDR3 has 17 amino acids. Germline V lookup: CDR1 SGHRS, CDR2 YFSETQ. Trimming shortened V by 0 bases and J by 0 bases, and 15 bases separated the two germline ends. The chain's CDR3 is CASSLDGRGIMNTEAFF. CDR3 DNA: TGCGCCAGCAGCTTGGATGGCAGGGGTATAATGAACACTGAAGCTTTCTTT.

CDR3 nucleotide sequence: TGTGCCAGCAGTGTGAGGAGTCACACTGAAGCTTTCTTT. This encodes CASSVRSHTEAFF. The chain combines TRBV6-1 with TRBJ1-1; D call uncertain. CDR1 is MNHNS, CDR2 SASEGT, per germline. Trimming removed 4 bases at V and 3 bases at J, with 9 bases between. CDR3 length: 13 amino acids.

V is TRBV9 and J is TRBJ1-2; D remains unclear. CDR1 is SGDLS, CDR2 YYNGEE, per germline. The CDR3 is 12 amino acids. Trimming took 2 bases from V and 3 from J, leaving 5 bases between them. The CDR3 protein is CASSVRDYGYTF. The CDR3 DNA reads as TGTGCCAGCAGCGTTAGAGACTATGGCTACACCTTC.

The chain combines TRBV7-7 with TRBJ2-2, with a tentative D call TRBD1 (5 bases). Germline loops: CDR1 SSHAT, CDR2 FNYEAQ (reference sequence). The germline V and J ends were trimmed by 5 bases and 6 bases, with 10 bases remaining between them. CDR3 length equals 13 residues. CDR3 DNA sequence: TGTGCCAGCAGCCCAGGGTGGGCCGGGGAGCTGTTTTTT. It specifies CASSPGWAGELFF.

This chain joins TRBV6-6 and TRBJ1-2; D is ambiguous. The germline CDR1 and CDR2 sequences are MNHNY and SVGAGI (reference sequence). Trimming took 6 bases from V and 5 from J, leaving 19 bases between them. This CDR3 is 15 amino acids long. DNA for the CDR3: TGTGCCAGCAGGGGCAGCGGAGACTTAAGATATGGCTACACCTTC. This codes for CASRGSGDLRYGYTF.

The CDR3, as DNA: TGTGCCAGCAGGCTAGCGGGGGGGCGAAATGAGCAGTTCTTC. Its protein is CASRLAGGRNEQFF. The chain employs TRBV7-8 and TRBJ2-1, with 12 bases matching TRBD2. Germline assignment: CDR1 SGHVS and CDR2 FQNEAQ. This CDR3 contains 14 residues. Trimming took 6 bases from V and 7 from J; bases not matched to a gene: 4.

The V call is TRBV5-4, the J call TRBJ1-2; no definite D call. The CDR3 length is 16 residues. Germline lookup yields CDR1 SGHNT and CDR2 YYREEE (reference sequence). V gave up 4 bases and J gave up 8 bases, with 24 bases separating them. CDR3 sequence reads: CASSRGSLVAQRGYTF. The CDR3 region has the DNA TGTGCCAGCAGCCGGGGTTCCTTAGTGGCGCAACGCGGCTACACCTTC.